Following are 24 T cell receptor beta chains from one sample sequenced in a study of blood T cell dynamics during melanoma immunotherapy. The assay was immunoSEQ multiplex PCR, and TCRdb's table has in-frame clones only and misses some. Seen here are 3,400 or so clones, about 90% observed once, and the top ten hold just over 0.5%. Time point defined: pre-treatment baseline. The specimen was effector memory CD8+ T cells from blood, collected from a patient treated with checkpoint blockade. The receptors here all came from a human donor with melanoma.

V usage is TRBV9 and J usage is TRBJ2-7; 9 bases line up with TRBD2. Germline CDR1 is SGDLS and CDR2 is YYNGEE. This CDR3 has 15 residues. The J segment lost 4 bases and the V segment lost 1 base, leaving 6 bases of the junction unmatched. The CDR3 loop reads CASSVHPSGTYEQYF. In DNA form, the CDR3 reads TGTGCCAGCAGCGTACATCCTAGCGGGACTTACGAGCAGTACTTC.

The V gene is TRBV4-1, the J gene TRBJ2-3, with D perhaps TRBD2 (6 bases). Trimming pared 4 bases from V and 2 bases from J, leaving 16 bases between. Germline V gene data show CDR1 as MGHRA and CDR2 as YSYEKL. This CDR3 spans 16 amino acids. CDR3 in DNA: TGCGCCAGCAGCCCGCGGGATAGCGGCTACACAGATACGCAGTATTTT. It specifies CASSPRDSGYTDTQYF.

The genes are TRBV27 and TRBJ2-7, with D uncertain. Germline V gives CDR1 MNHEY, CDR2 SMNVEV (reference sequence). CDR3 size: 12 residues. V lost 5 bases and J lost 2, with 7 bases in between. CDR3 bases: TGTGCCAGCAGTACCGGACCCTACGAGCAGTACTTC. It translates to CASSTGPYEQYF.

V and J are TRBV29-1 and TRBJ2-1; possible D gene TRBD2, 5 bases. The CDR3 is made up of 14 amino acids. Germline values: CDR1 SQVTM, CDR2 ANQGSEA. Trimming left V 6 bases short and J 3 bases short, with 15 bases between. The CDR3, as DNA: TGCAGCGTAGTAACCCCTCGGGACTACAATGAGCAGTTCTTC. Translation gives CSVVTPRDYNEQFF.

This chain uses TRBV28 with TRBJ2-2; D is possibly TRBD1 (5 bases). V lost 2 bases and J 0 bases, leaving 10 bases between the germline ends. This CDR3 comprises 16 residues. Germline V gene sequence: CDR1 MDHEN, CDR2 SYDVKM. CDR3 sequence (DNA): TGTGCCAGCAGTTTAGAGTCCAGGGCGAACACCGGGGAGCTGTTTTTT. This gives the protein CASSLESRANTGELFF.

This chain connects TRBV7-9 to TRBJ2-1; weak D call: TRBD2 (6 bases). The germline V gene encodes CDR1 SEHNR and CDR2 FQNEAQ (reference sequence). The CDR3 has 15 residues. Between the trimmed V and J ends, which lost 6 bases and 3 bases, there was a span of 15 bases. CDR3 protein: CASRPTGGDYNEQFF. The CDR3 nucleotides read TGTGCCAGCAGGCCGACCGGCGGGGACTACAATGAGCAGTTCTTC.

This clone was seen only once. The chain is built from TRBV9 and TRBJ2-2, with D possibly called TRBD1 or TRBD2 (5 bases each). Germline loops: CDR1 SGDLS, CDR2 YYNGEE. The ends were cut back, 0 bases at V and 6 bases at J, with 12 bases in the middle. There are 15 residues in the CDR3. The CDR3 sequence is CASSVDGTKAGELFF. Written as DNA, the CDR3 is TGTGCCAGCAGCGTAGACGGGACGAAGGCCGGGGAGCTGTTTTTT.

The chain is built from TRBV10-3 and TRBJ1-5; a possible D gene is TRBD1 (6 bases). The CDR3 covers 14 residues. In germline, CDR1 is ENHRY, CDR2 SYGVKD. V was clipped by 0 bases and J by 7 bases, with 10 bases between them. The CDR3 protein is CAISESGGGQPQHF. CDR3 in DNA: TGTGCCATCAGTGAGTCGGGGGGCGGGCAGCCCCAGCATTTT.

The chain recombines TRBV6-5 with TRBJ1-1; D not certain. There are 11 residues in the CDR3. CDR1 and CDR2 (germline): MNHEY, SVGAGI. Trimming took 8 bases from V and 4 from J, leaving 8 bases between them. Here the CDR3 reads CASCWGTEAFF. DNA for the CDR3: TGTGCCAGCTGCTGGGGCACTGAAGCTTTCTTT.

This clone has only one observation. J is TRBJ2-7 and V is TRBV4-3; perhaps TRBD2 as D (6 bases). Germline CDR1 LGHNA, CDR2 YSLEER. The CDR3 length is 14 residues. The V and J ends lost 1 base and 6 bases respectively, with 13 bases between them. In DNA, the CDR3 is TGCGCCAGCAGCCAAGGCACCGGAGCGGGCGAGCAGTACTTC. Translating it yields CASSQGTGAGEQYF.

The chain links TRBV30 to TRBJ2-4; D not certain. CDR3 size: 14 residues. Germline assignment: CDR1 GTSNPN and CDR2 SVGIG (reference sequence). Trimming stripped 0 bases from V and 0 bases from J, with 6 bases between. CDR3 nucleotide sequence: TGTGCCTGGAGTGTACGCATAGCCAAAAACATTCAGTACTTC. This codes for CAWSVRIAKNIQYF.

This chain joins TRBV29-1 and TRBJ2-7; 7 bases agree with TRBD2. The germline gives CDR1 SQVTM, CDR2 ANQGSEA. The CDR3 is 13 amino acids. Trimming cost V 2 bases and J 3 bases; bases outside gene matches: 4. This CDR3 reads CSVESGANYEQYF. The DNA for the CDR3 is TGCAGCGTTGAAAGCGGGGCAAACTACGAGCAGTACTTC.

The rearrangement uses TRBV5-4 and TRBJ1-6, with 8 bases fitting TRBD1. There are 16 residues in the CDR3. The germline gives CDR1 SGHNT, CDR2 YYREEE (reference sequence). With V trimmed by 2 bases and J by 7 bases, 8 bases remained unmatched. The CDR3 protein is CASSLNGQGPNSPLHF. DNA for the CDR3: TGTGCCAGCAGCTTAAATGGACAGGGCCCGAATTCACCCCTCCACTTT.

The chain employs TRBV9 and TRBJ2-3; 10 bases line up with TRBD2. Germline CDR1 SGDLS, CDR2 YYNGEE. The CDR3 consists of 15 residues. V shed 3 bases and J 3 bases; nucleotides not matched to a gene: 4. Written as DNA, the CDR3 is TGTGCCAGCAGCGAGGGACTAGCGTCGACAGATACGCAGTATTTT. It yields the protein CASSEGLASTDTQYF.

The rearrangement links TRBV19 to TRBJ2-7, with D maybe TRBD1 (6 bases). The CDR3 sequence is 14 residues long. Trimming shortened V by 3 bases and J by 3 bases, and 12 bases separated the two germline ends. The germline V gene encodes CDR1 LNHDA and CDR2 SQIVND (reference sequence). In DNA, the CDR3 is TGTGCCAGTAGTATGGGACAAGGGGACTACGAGCAGTACTTC. This encodes CASSMGQGDYEQYF.

V usage is TRBV27 and J usage is TRBJ2-1, with unresolved D. V was clipped by 8 bases and J by 4 bases, with 6 bases between them. Looked up from germline, CDR1 is MNHEY and CDR2 is SMNVEV (reference sequence). The CDR3 has 11 amino acids. Written as DNA, the CDR3 is TGTGCCAGCTTTTTGTACAATGAGCAGTTCTTC. Its protein is CASFLYNEQFF.

The chain couples TRBV6-6 to TRBJ2-7; the D gene is possibly TRBD2 (5 bases). The CDR3 consists of 11 residues. CDR1 and CDR2 (germline): MNHNY, SVGAGI (reference sequence). Trimming cost V 2 bases and J 10 bases, with 9 bases left between them. The CDR3 reads CASSYREDQYF. The CDR3 bases are TGTGCCAGCAGTTACCGGGAAGACCAGTACTTC.

The rearrangement links TRBV7-6 to TRBJ2-3; no reliable D call. The CDR3 has 14 amino acids. Trimming pared 1 base from V and 5 bases from J, leaving 10 bases between. Germline values: CDR1 SGHVS, CDR2 FNYEAQ. The CDR3 here is CASSLVWGQDTQYF. The CDR3 region has the DNA TGTGCCAGCAGCTTAGTTTGGGGTCAAGATACGCAGTATTTT. Full variable domain (remainder filled in from reference TRBV7-6 and TRBJ2-3): GAGVSQSPRYKVTKRGQDVALRCDPISGHVSLYWYRQALGQGPEFLTYFNYEAQQDKSGLPNDRFSAERPEGSISTLTIQRTEQRDSAMYRCASSLVWGQDTQYFGPGTRLTVL.

The CDR3, as DNA: TGCGCCAGCAGCCAAGGGGAGGGCAGAAATAATTCACCCCTCCACTTT. Translation: CASSQGEGRNNSPLHF. The rearrangement links TRBV4-1 to TRBJ1-6; D ambiguous. Per germline, CDR1 MGHRA and CDR2 YSYEKL. The length of the CDR3 is 16 residues. The V end was cut by 1 base, the J end by 5 bases, with 12 bases between.

The chain combines TRBV5-1 with TRBJ2-2, with 8 bases lining up with TRBD1. The CDR3 runs to 17 residues. The germline gives CDR1 SGHRS, CDR2 YFSETQ. After removal of 4 bases from V and 4 bases from J, the junction contained 12 bases not matched to a gene. CDR3 in DNA: TGCGCCAGCAGCCCGCCGGACAGGGCCCGGGGCACCGGGGAGCTGTTTTTT. Translated: CASSPPDRARGTGELFF.

The V call is TRBV28, the J call TRBJ2-1; no reliable D call. The V end was cut by 5 bases, the J end by 5 bases, with 4 bases between. Germline lookup yields CDR1 MDHEN and CDR2 SYDVKM. The length of the CDR3 is 11 residues. CDR3 region: CASSRNNEQFF. The CDR3 bases are TGTGCCAGCAGTCGCAACAATGAGCAGTTCTTC.

The chain joins TRBV28 to TRBJ2-4; D gene ambiguous. Trimming left V 5 bases short and J 5 bases short, with 13 bases between. The CDR3 runs to 14 residues. CDR1 and CDR2 (germline): MDHEN, SYDVKM. The CDR3 DNA reads TGTGCCAGCAGTCCCAGAGGAGATGAAAACATTCAGTACTTC. Protein: CASSPRGDENIQYF.

The CDR3 spells CASSLQRSNQPQHF. The DNA for the CDR3 is TGTGCCAGCAGTTTACAGCGTAGCAATCAGCCCCAGCATTTT. This chain links TRBV27 with TRBJ1-5; D is ambiguous. This CDR3 spans 14 amino acids. The V end was cut by 2 bases, the J end by 0 bases, with 5 bases between. The germline V gene has CDR1 MNHEY and CDR2 SMNVEV (reference sequence).

J is TRBJ2-7 and V is TRBV11-2; 9 positions agree with TRBD2. Germline V gives CDR1 SGHAT, CDR2 FQNNGV. Unmatched junction bases numbered 3, after V lost 3 bases and J lost 3 bases. The CDR3 spans 14 residues. For the CDR3, the DNA is TGTGCCAGCAGCTTCGGGCGGGGGGGCTACGAGCAGTACTTC. It is translated as CASSFGRGGYEQYF.